These 19 T cell receptor beta chains originate from one sample sequenced in a study of cytomegalovirus exposure and HLA in healthy donors. Primers for the PCR totalled 60 Vbeta and 13 Jbeta. This table comes from immunoSEQ multiplex PCR, and its TCRdb copy is limited to in-frame clones, with some not included. The sample contains about 110,000 clones, 76% of which appear only once. The sequencing sample was made of PBMCs. These receptors originate from a man between 25 and 39 years old in good health and CMV-seropositive.

The CDR3 here is CATSRDAGGLAASPATQYF. In nucleotides, the CDR3 is TGTGCCACCAGCAGAGATGCCGGGGGACTAGCGGCTTCCCCGGCTACGCAGTATTTT. This chain uses TRBV15 with TRBJ2-3; 11 bases line up with TRBD2. The germline gives CDR1 LNHNV, CDR2 YYDKDF (reference sequence). The ends lost 0 bases at V and 8 bases at J; junction bases unmatched: 16. This CDR3 contains 19 residues.

The genes are TRBV21-1 and TRBJ2-7; TRBD1, the table's D call, lacks a check against the DNA. TRBV21-1 is classified as a pseudogene. The CDR3 runs 18 residues. For the CDR3, the DNA is TGTGCCAGCAGCAAAGTCCCCGGGACAGGCCCCGGGGCCTACGAGCAGTACTTC. Its translation is CASSKVPGTGPGAYEQYF.

V is TRBV28 and J is TRBJ2-7; 9 positions match TRBD1. Losses at the gene ends were 3 bases for V and 2 bases for J; bases not matched to a gene: 8. The length of the CDR3 is 16 residues. Per the germline V gene, CDR1 is MDHEN and CDR2 is SYDVKM. The DNA of the CDR3 is TGTGCCAGCAGTTTCCCCCACAGGGGGCCGACCTACGAGCAGTACTTC. Protein: CASSFPHRGPTYEQYF.

In its sample, this clone was seen once. The rearrangement uses TRBV7-3 and TRBJ2-5; unclear D gene. Germline V CDR1 and CDR2: SGHTA, FQGTGA. V was shortened by 5 bases and J by 5 bases, with 12 bases between the two germline ends. This CDR3 contains 13 residues. The CDR3 loop reads CASSNNRDETQYF. CDR3 in DNA: TGTGCCAGCAGCAATAACCGCGATGAGACCCAGTACTTC.

The chain uses TRBV7-9 and TRBJ2-7; no clear D. CDR1 is SEHNR, CDR2 FQNEAQ, per germline (reference sequence). This CDR3 region has 13 residues. Trimming took 0 bases from V and 5 from J, leaving 8 bases between them. CDR3 coding DNA: TGTGCCAGCAGCTTAGCCCTCCGGGACGAGCAGTACTTC. Translation: CASSLALRDEQYF.

The V call is TRBV7-9, the J call TRBJ2-7; possible D gene TRBD1, 5 bases. V was pared by 4 bases and J by 5 bases, with 15 bases between. CDR1 and CDR2 (germline): SEHNR, FQNEAQ (reference sequence). The CDR3 has 14 residues. Here the CDR3 DNA reads TGTGCCAGCAGCTCCATTCCCAGGGTTGACGAGCAGTACTTC. Protein sequence: CASSSIPRVDEQYF.

The chain carries TRBV28 and TRBJ1-4, with D unclear. This CDR3 is 13 amino acids long. Germline CDR1 is MDHEN and CDR2 is SYDVKM. The V end lost 6 bases, the J end lost 7 bases, and 12 bases lay between the germline ends. CDR3 protein: CASSVFMAEKLFF. The CDR3 region has the DNA TGTGCCAGCAGCGTATTTATGGCTGAAAAACTGTTTTTT.

The V and J genes are TRBV5-1 and TRBJ2-1, with TRBD1 identical over 7 bases. The V gene end was trimmed by 0 bases and the J gene end by 0 bases; junction bases not matched to a gene: 9. Germline CDR1 reads SGHRS; CDR2 reads YFSETQ. The CDR3 runs to 18 residues. The CDR3 DNA is TGCGCCAGCAGCTTGGCCGAGGGACAGCCGCGCTCCTACAATGAGCAGTTCTTC. This gives the protein CASSLAEGQPRSYNEQFF.

The V and J genes are TRBV29-1 and TRBJ1-1; tentative D call: TRBD1 (5 bases). CDR3 size: 12 residues. V dropped 6 bases and J dropped 11 bases, with 19 bases sitting between them. The germline gives CDR1 SQVTM, CDR2 ANQGSEA. CDR3 residues: CSVGVGGFEAFF. The CDR3 nucleotides read TGCAGCGTCGGAGTGGGGGGATTCGAGGCTTTCTTT.

The chain carries TRBV19 and TRBJ2-3; D is possibly TRBD2 (6 bases). V dropped 3 bases and J dropped 1 base, with 8 bases sitting between them. This CDR3 contains 14 residues. Germline V gene sequence: CDR1 LNHDA, CDR2 SQIVND (reference sequence). The chain's CDR3 is CASSIWGGTDTQYF. The CDR3 DNA reads as TGTGCCAGTAGTATTTGGGGGGGCACAGATACGCAGTATTTT.

The chain combines TRBV6-1 with TRBJ1-5; D might be TRBD1 (6 bases). V lost 6 bases and J 4 bases, leaving 13 bases between the germline ends. The germline gives CDR1 MNHNS, CDR2 SASEGT. This CDR3 is 14 amino acids long. CDR3 amino acids: CASSRDIMNQPQHF. Written as DNA, the CDR3 is TGTGCCAGCAGCAGGGACATAATGAATCAGCCCCAGCATTTT.

This clone has only a few counts. This chain connects TRBV7-8 to TRBJ1-1; TRBD1 matches 9 bases. The CDR3 totals 16 residues. With V trimmed by 6 bases and J by 4 bases, 12 bases remained unmatched. From germline, CDR1 is SGHVS and CDR2 FQNEAQ. CDR3 nucleotides: TGTGCCAGCAGTACCGGGACAGGGCGCAAGGGCACTGAAGCTTTCTTT. This encodes CASSTGTGRKGTEAFF.

This clone was observed once. The chain recombines TRBV6-1 with TRBJ2-7, with D uncertain. V was trimmed by 7 bases and J by 0 bases, leaving 10 bases between them. The CDR3 is made up of 13 amino acids. Germline V gene sequence: CDR1 MNHNS, CDR2 SASEGT. CDR3 residues: CASTVTSSYEQYF. The CDR3 DNA follows: TGTGCCAGCACGGTAACGAGCTCCTACGAGCAGTACTTC.

The rearrangement links TRBV5-4 to TRBJ2-2, with 10 bases that match TRBD1. The CDR3 consists of 15 residues. The V segment lost 3 bases and the J segment 5 bases; nucleotides outside the gene matches: 4. CDR1 SGHNT and CDR2 YYREEE come from the germline V gene (reference sequence). In DNA form, the CDR3 reads TGTGCCAGCAGCTCCCGACAGGGGGCAACCGGGGAGCTGTTTTTT. Amino acid sequence: CASSSRQGATGELFF. Full variable domain (outside the CDR3, taken from reference TRBV5-4 and TRBJ2-2): ETGVTQSPTHLIKTRGQQVTLRCSSQSGHNTVSWYQQALGQGPQFIFQYYREEENGRGNFPPRFSGLQFPNYSSELNVNALELDDSALYLCASSSRQGATGELFFGEGSRLTVL.

J is TRBJ1-3 and V is TRBV4-3, with D hard to call. The V gene's germline CDR1 is LGHNA and CDR2 YSLEER. CDR3 length equals 15 residues. The germline V and J ends were trimmed by 0 bases and 2 bases, with 8 bases remaining between them. CDR3 in DNA: TGCGCCAGCAGCCAAGACTCACAGACTGGAAACACCATATATTTT. This gives the protein CASSQDSQTGNTIYF.

V usage is TRBV29-1 and J usage is TRBJ1-2; D is unresolved. Germline-derived CDR1 and CDR2 are SQVTM and ANQGSEA. V was trimmed by 6 bases and J by 4 bases, leaving 12 bases between them. The CDR3 contains 12 residues. The DNA of the CDR3 is TGCAGCGTCGCCGAGCGGAGCTATGGCTACACCTTC. It specifies CSVAERSYGYTF.

CDR3 loop: CASSNRGRSYTF. The CDR3 DNA follows: TGTGCCAGCAGCAACAGGGGTCGAAGCTACACCTTC. V usage is TRBV21-1 and J usage is TRBJ1-2; the D call in the table, TRBD1, was not verified against the DNA. TRBV21-1 has pseudogene status. The CDR3 loop spans 12 amino acids.

The CDR3 coding sequence is TGTGCCACTATGGGGACAGGGCCCTACGAGCAGTACTTC. Amino acid sequence: CATMGTGPYEQYF. V gene TRBV10-3 combines with J gene TRBJ2-7; TRBD1 matches at 9 bases. Germline values: CDR1 ENHRY, CDR2 SYGVKD. This CDR3 is 13 amino acids long. Losses at the gene ends were 10 bases for V and 2 bases for J; bases not matched to a gene: 6.

This chain connects TRBV5-1 to TRBJ2-2, with D maybe TRBD2 (6 bases). V was clipped by 4 bases and J by 3 bases, with 10 bases between them. The CDR3 covers 14 residues. Germline loops: CDR1 SGHRS, CDR2 YFSETQ. The CDR3 sequence: CASSGDLHTGELFF. In DNA, the CDR3 is TGCGCCAGCAGCGGGGACTTACACACCGGGGAGCTGTTTTTT. Based on the CDR3 plus reference TRBV5-1 and TRBJ2-2, the full variable domain is KAGVTQTPRYLIKTRGQQVTLSCSPISGHRSVSWYQQTPGQGLQFLFEYFSETQRNKGNFPGRFSGRQFSNSRSEMNVSTLELGDSALYLCASSGDLHTGELFFGEGSRLTVL.